The 3 T cell receptor beta chains given below trace back to one sample, sequenced in a study of blood T cell repertoires in COVID-19. Using immunoSEQ multiplex PCR, the repertoire was profiled, and TCRdb retains in-frame clones only, with some absent. The sample lists 70,000 or so clones, 76% seen once, with about 15% in the top ten. The sample consisted of peripheral blood. These receptors were obtained from a man in his fifties or sixties with COVID-19, enrolled during active disease.

J is TRBJ2-7 and V is TRBV13; D is uncertain. The CDR3 has 11 amino acids. Germline-derived CDR1 and CDR2 are PRHDT and FYEKMQ (reference sequence). Trimming removed 5 bases at V and 5 bases at J, with 7 bases between. CDR3 nucleotides: TGTGCCAGCAGCCCCCCCGACGAGCAGTACTTC. As protein: CASSPPDEQYF.

The J gene is TRBJ2-3, the V gene TRBV5-1; TRBD2 matches 10 bases. V was clipped by 10 bases and J by 4 bases; unmatched bases: 12. The germline CDR1 and CDR2 sequences are SGHRS and YFSETQ. CDR3 size: 15 residues. In DNA, the CDR3 is TGCGCCCGCGGAGAGCGGGGGGGGCGGGCAGATACGCAGTATTTT. The encoded protein is CARGERGGRADTQYF. The variable domain in full, with the rest retrieved from reference TRBV5-1 and TRBJ2-3, is KAGVTQTPRYLIKTRGQQVTLSCSPISGHRSVSWYQQTPGQGLQFLFEYFSETQRNKGNFPGRFSGRQFSNSRSEMNVSTLELGDSALYLCARGERGGRADTQYFGPGTRLTVL.

The rearrangement links TRBV30 to TRBJ2-3; 11 positions agree with TRBD2. The germline V gene has CDR1 GTSNPN and CDR2 SVGIG (reference sequence). Unmatched junction bases numbered 3, after V lost 2 bases and J lost 2 bases. CDR3 length: 15 amino acids. This CDR3 reads CAWSSSGGLTDTQYF. The DNA of the CDR3 is TGTGCCTGGAGTTCTAGCGGGGGGCTCACAGATACGCAGTATTTT.